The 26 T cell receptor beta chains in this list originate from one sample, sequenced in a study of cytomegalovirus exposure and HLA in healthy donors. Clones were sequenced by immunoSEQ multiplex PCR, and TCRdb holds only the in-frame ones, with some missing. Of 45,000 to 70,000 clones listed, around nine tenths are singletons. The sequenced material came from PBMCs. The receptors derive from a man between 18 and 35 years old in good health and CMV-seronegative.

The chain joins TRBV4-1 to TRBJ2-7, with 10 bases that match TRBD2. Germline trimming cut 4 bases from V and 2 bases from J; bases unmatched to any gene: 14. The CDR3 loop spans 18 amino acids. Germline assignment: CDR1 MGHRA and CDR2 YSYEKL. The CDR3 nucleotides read TGCGCCAGCAGCCGCGGAACTAGCGGGATCTCCGTCCCCTACGAGCAGTACTTC. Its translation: CASSRGTSGISVPYEQYF.

The CDR3 nucleotides read TGTGCCAGCAATAATCACTATGAGCAGTTCTTC. Residues: CASNNHYEQFF. V and J are TRBV28 and TRBJ2-1; D is unclear. With 7 bases removed from V and 8 bases from J, the gap between germline ends came to 9 bases. CDR3 length: 11 amino acids. Germline assignment: CDR1 MDHEN and CDR2 SYDVKM.

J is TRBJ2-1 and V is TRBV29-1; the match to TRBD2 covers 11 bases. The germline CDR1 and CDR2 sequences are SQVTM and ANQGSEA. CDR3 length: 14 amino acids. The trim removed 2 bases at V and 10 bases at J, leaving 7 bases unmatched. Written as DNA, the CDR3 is TGCAGCGTTGAAATGACTAGCGGGATGGGGGAGCAGTTCTTC. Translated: CSVEMTSGMGEQFF.

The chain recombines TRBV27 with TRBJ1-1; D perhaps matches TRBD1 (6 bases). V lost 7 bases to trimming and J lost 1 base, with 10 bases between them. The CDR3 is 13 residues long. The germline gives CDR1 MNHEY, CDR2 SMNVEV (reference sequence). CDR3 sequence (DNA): TGTGCCAGCAAAAGAGGGGGGAACACTGAAGCTTTCTTT. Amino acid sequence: CASKRGGNTEAFF.

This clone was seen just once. CDR3 in amino acids: CASTSEEGHPDTQYF. The DNA of the CDR3 is TGTGCCAGCACCTCAGAGGAGGGGCACCCAGATACGCAGTATTTT. The rearrangement links TRBV7-2 to TRBJ2-3, with D perhaps TRBD2 (6 bases). Germline-derived CDR1 and CDR2 are SGHTA and FQGNSA. This CDR3 is 15 amino acids long. Trimming took off 7 bases at V and 4 bases at J, with 18 bases between the two ends. Filled out from reference TRBV7-2 and TRBJ2-3, the complete variable domain reads GAGVSQSPSNKVTEKGKDVELRCDPISGHTALYWYRQSLGQGLEFLIYFQGNSAPDKSGLPSDRFSAERTGGSVSTLTIQRTQQEDSAVYLCASTSEEGHPDTQYFGPGTRLTVL.

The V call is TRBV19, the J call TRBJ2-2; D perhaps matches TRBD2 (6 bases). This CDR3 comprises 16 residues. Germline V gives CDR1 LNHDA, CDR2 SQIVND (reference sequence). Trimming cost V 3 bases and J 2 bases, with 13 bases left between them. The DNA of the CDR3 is TGTGCCAGTAGTATGAGCGGGTCGATCAACACCGGGGAGCTGTTTTTT. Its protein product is CASSMSGSINTGELFF.

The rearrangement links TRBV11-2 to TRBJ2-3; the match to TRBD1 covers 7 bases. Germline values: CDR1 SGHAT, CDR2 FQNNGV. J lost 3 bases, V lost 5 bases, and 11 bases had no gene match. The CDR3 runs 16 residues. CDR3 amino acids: CASSHYAGGLTDTQYF. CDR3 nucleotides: TGTGCCAGCAGCCACTACGCAGGGGGTCTGACAGATACGCAGTATTTT.

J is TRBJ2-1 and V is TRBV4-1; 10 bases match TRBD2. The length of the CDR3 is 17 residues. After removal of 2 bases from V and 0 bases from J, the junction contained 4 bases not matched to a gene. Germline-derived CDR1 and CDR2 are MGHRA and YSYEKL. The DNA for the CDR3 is TGCGCCAGCAGCCAACTTTCTAGCGGGAGCTCCTACAATGAGCAGTTCTTC. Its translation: CASSQLSSGSSYNEQFF.

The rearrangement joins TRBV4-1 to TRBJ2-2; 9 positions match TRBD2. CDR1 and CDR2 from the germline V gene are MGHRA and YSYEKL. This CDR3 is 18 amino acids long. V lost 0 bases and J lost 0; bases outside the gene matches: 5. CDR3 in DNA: TGCGCCAGCAGCCAAGATAGCGGGAGTGTCGCGAACACCGGGGAGCTGTTTTTT. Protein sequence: CASSQDSGSVANTGELFF.

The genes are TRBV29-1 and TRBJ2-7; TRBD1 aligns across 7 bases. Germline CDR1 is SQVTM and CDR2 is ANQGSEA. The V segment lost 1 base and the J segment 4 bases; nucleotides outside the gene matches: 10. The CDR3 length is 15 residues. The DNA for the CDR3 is TGCAGCGTTGAAGTGAAGAACAGGGGTAGGTACGAGCAGTACTTC. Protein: CSVEVKNRGRYEQYF.

CDR3 DNA sequence: TGTGCCAGCAGGCGCGCGAAGGGCAGGGGGTCCTACGAGCAGTACTTC. Protein sequence: CASRRAKGRGSYEQYF. The chain combines TRBV5-8 with TRBJ2-7; 7 bases are a match to TRBD1. The V gene end was trimmed by 5 bases and the J gene end by 1 base; junction bases not matched to a gene: 12. Germline loops: CDR1 SGHTS, CDR2 YDEGEE. This CDR3 has 16 residues.

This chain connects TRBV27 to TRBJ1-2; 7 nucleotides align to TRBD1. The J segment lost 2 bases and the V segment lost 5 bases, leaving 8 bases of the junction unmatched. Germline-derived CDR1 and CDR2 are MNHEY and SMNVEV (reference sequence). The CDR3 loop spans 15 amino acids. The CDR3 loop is CASSGNSGQNYGYTF. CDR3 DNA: TGTGCCAGCAGTGGGAATTCGGGACAGAACTATGGCTACACCTTC.

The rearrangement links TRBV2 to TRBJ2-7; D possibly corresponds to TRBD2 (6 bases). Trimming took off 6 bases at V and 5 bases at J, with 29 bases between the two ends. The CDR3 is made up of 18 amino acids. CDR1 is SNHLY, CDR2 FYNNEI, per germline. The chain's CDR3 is CASRDTWGVVRRTNEQYF. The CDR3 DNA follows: TGTGCCAGCAGGGACACCTGGGGGGTAGTCCGTAGGACTAACGAGCAGTACTTC.

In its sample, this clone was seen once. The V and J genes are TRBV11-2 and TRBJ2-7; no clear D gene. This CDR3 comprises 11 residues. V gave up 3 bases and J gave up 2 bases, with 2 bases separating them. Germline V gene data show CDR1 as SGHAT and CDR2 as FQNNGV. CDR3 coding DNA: TGTGCCAGCAGCTTTACCTACGAGCAGTACTTC. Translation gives CASSFTYEQYF.

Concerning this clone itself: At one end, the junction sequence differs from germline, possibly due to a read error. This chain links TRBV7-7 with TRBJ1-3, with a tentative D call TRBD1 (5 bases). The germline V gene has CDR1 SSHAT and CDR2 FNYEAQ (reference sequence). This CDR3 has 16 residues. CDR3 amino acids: CASSPLGGDSGNTIYF. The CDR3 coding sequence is TGTGCTAGCAGCCCCCTCGGGGGAGACTCTGGAAACACCATATATTTT.

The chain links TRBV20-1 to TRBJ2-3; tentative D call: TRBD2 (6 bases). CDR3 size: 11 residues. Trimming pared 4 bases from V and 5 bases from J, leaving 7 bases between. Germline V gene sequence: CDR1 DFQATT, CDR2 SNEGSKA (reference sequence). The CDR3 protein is CSANGGDTQYF. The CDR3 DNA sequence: TGCAGTGCTAACGGGGGAGATACGCAGTATTTT.

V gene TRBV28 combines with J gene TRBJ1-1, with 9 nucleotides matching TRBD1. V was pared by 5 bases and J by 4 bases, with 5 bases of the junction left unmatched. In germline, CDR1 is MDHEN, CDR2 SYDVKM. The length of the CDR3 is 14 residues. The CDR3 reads CASSDGQGSTEAFF. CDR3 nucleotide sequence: TGTGCCAGCAGTGACGGACAGGGGTCCACTGAAGCTTTCTTT. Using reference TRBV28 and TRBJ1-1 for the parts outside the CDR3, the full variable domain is DVKVTQSSRYLVKRTGEKVFLECVQDMDHENMFWYRQDPGLGLRLIYFSYDVKMKEKGDIPEGYSVSREKKERFSLILESASTNQTSMYLCASSDGQGSTEAFFGQGTRLTVV.

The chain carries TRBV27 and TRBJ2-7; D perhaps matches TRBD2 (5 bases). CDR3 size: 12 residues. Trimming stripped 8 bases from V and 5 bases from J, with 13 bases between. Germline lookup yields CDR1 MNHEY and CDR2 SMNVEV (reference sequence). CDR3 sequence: CASGLTHDEQYF. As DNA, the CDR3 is TGTGCCAGCGGACTTACCCACGACGAGCAGTACTTC.

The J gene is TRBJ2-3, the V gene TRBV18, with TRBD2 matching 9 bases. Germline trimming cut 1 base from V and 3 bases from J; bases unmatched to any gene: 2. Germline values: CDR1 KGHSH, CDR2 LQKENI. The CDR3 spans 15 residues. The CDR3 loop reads CASSPLAGETDTQYF. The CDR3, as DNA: TGTGCCAGCTCACCACTAGCGGGAGAGACAGATACGCAGTATTTT.

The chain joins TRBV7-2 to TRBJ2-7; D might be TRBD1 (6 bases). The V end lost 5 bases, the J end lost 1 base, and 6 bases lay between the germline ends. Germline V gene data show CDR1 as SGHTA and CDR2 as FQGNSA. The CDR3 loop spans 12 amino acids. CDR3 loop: CASSGQSYEQYF. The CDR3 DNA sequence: TGTGCCAGCAGCGGACAGTCCTACGAGCAGTACTTC.

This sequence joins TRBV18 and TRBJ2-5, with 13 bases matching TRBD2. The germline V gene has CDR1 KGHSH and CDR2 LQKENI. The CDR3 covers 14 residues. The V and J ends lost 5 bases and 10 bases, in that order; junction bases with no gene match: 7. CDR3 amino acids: CASSVGLAGDNQYF. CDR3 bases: TGTGCCAGCTCAGTTGGACTAGCGGGAGATAACCAGTACTTC.

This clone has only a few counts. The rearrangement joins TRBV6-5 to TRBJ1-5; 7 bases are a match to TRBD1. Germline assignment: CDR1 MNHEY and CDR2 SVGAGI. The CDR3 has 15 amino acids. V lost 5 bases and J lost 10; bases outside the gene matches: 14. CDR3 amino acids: CASSPTGTAIHPQHF. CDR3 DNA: TGTGCCAGCAGTCCAACGGGGACAGCCATTCACCCCCAGCATTTT.

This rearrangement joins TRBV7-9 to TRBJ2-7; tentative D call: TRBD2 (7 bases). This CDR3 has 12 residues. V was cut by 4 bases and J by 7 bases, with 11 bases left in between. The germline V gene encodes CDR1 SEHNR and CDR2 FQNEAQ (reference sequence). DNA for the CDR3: TGTGCCAGCAGCTGGACAGCGGGGGAGCAGTACTTC. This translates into CASSWTAGEQYF.

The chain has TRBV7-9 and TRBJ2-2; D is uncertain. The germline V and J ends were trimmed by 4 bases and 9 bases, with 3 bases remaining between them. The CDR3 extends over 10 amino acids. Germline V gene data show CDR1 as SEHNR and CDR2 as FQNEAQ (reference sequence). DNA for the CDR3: TGTGCCAGCAGCTCCTGGGAGCTGTTTTTT. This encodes CASSSWELFF.

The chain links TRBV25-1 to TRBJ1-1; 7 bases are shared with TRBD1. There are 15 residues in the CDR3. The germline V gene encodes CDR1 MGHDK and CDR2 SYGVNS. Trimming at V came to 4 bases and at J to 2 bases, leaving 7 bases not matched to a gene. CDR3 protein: CASSATTGVNTEAFF. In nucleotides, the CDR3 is TGTGCCAGCAGTGCCACAACAGGGGTTAACACTGAAGCTTTCTTT.

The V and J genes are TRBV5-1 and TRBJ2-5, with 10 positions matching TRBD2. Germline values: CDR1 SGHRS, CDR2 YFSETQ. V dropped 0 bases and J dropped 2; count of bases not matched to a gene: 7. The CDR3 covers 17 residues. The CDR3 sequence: CASSLEGLAVNQETQYF. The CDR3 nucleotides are TGCGCCAGCAGCTTGGAAGGACTAGCGGTAAATCAAGAGACCCAGTACTTC.